This TCR beta chain appears in the sequencing data of a study of blood T cell repertoires in COVID-19. The CDR3 runs 15 residues. The V gene lost 0 bases and the J gene lost 4 bases, with 12 bases spanning the gap. Germline assignment: CDR1 SGHRS and CDR2 YFSETQ. TCRdb's copy holds only in-frame clones and misses some; the assay was immunoSEQ multiplex PCR. This sample has 290,000 or so clones, with 75% to 85% found just once. The sample holds a few counts of this clone. Sequencing input: peripheral blood. This receptor was identified in a man between 50 and 59 years old with active or convalescent COVID-19. The rearrangement uses TRBV5-1 and TRBJ2-3; D may be TRBD2 (8 bases). In DNA, the CDR3 is TGCGCCAGCAGCTTGGTCGGGAGGGGGCCAGATACGCAGTATTTT. Translating it yields CASSLVGRGPDTQYF. Full variable domain (remainder filled in from reference TRBV5-1 and TRBJ2-3): KAGVTQTPRYLIKTRGQQVTLSCSPISGHRSVSWYQQTPGQGLQFLFEYFSETQRNKGNFPGRFSGRQFSNSRSEMNVSTLELGDSALYLCASSLVGRGPDTQYFGPGTRLTVL.